The 15 T cell receptor beta chains listed next were all sequenced from one sample in a study of PD-1 blockade in classical Hodgkin lymphoma. Sequencing was performed with immunoSEQ multiplex PCR; in TCRdb, only in-frame clones are kept and a portion is missing. The repertoire includes about 85,000 clones, over 75% of them detected once, and 2.5% to 3.5% sits in the top ten. Indicated time point: cycle 4 day 1 (C4D1), after more than five weeks of nivolumab. All trial patients relapsed after autologous stem cell transplantation. This specimen consisted of peripheral blood mononuclear cells (PBMCs), obtained before the fourth cycle of nivolumab. These receptors were obtained from a human donor with classical Hodgkin lymphoma.

The V gene is TRBV6-5, the J gene TRBJ1-4; the D is unclear. V shed 5 bases and J shed 2 bases, with 3 bases lying between them. CDR1 is MNHEY and CDR2 is SVGAGI in the germline V gene. The CDR3 consists of 12 residues. The CDR3, as DNA: TGTGCCAGCAGTGTTACTAATGAAAAACTGTTTTTT. Amino acid sequence: CASSVTNEKLFF.

The chain combines TRBV5-4 with TRBJ2-1, with D possibly matching TRBD2 (6 bases). The CDR3 runs to 14 residues. Germline assignment: CDR1 SGHNT and CDR2 YYREEE (reference sequence). With 4 bases removed from V and 5 bases from J, the gap between germline ends came to 13 bases. CDR3 in DNA: TGTGCCAGCAGCGTCCGGGGGTCGGACAATGAGCAGTTCTTC. This encodes CASSVRGSDNEQFF.

The chain is built from TRBV4-1 and TRBJ2-5, with 9 bases aligning to TRBD1. Germline CDR1 is MGHRA and CDR2 is YSYEKL. V trimming: 8 bases; J trimming: 0 bases; junction bases outside the gene matches: 7. The CDR3 length is 15 residues. CDR3 residues: CASSPRDRDQETQYF. The CDR3 nucleotides are TGCGCCAGCTCTCCCCGGGACAGGGACCAAGAGACCCAGTACTTC.

The CDR3 region is CASSSLLDFEAFF. CDR3 nucleotides: TGTGCCAGCAGTTCGCTGCTTGACTTTGAAGCTTTCTTT. This chain connects TRBV27 to TRBJ1-1; D is uncertain. Germline V lookup: CDR1 MNHEY, CDR2 SMNVEV (reference sequence). The CDR3 runs to 13 residues. V lost 4 bases and J 7 bases, leaving 13 bases between the germline ends.

The chain links TRBV7-2 to TRBJ2-3, with TRBD1 identical over 10 bases. This CDR3 is built from 16 residues. The germline V gene encodes CDR1 SGHTA and CDR2 FQGNSA. Trimming cost V 5 bases and J 5 bases; bases outside gene matches: 10. The CDR3 loop is CASSNPGTGVVDTQYF. The CDR3 nucleotides read TGTGCCAGCAGCAACCCCGGGACAGGGGTTGTAGATACGCAGTATTTT.

This clone came up once. The gene calls are TRBV7-9 and TRBJ1-5, with 10 bases aligning to TRBD1. The CDR3 covers 17 residues. The junction had 7 bases not matched to a gene; V was cut back by 4 bases and J by 1 base. Per the germline V gene, CDR1 is SEHNR and CDR2 is FQNEAQ (reference sequence). As DNA, the CDR3 is TGTGCCAGCAGCTCAACCGGGACAGGGGTCAGCAATCAGCCCCAGCATTTT. Residues: CASSSTGTGVSNQPQHF.

This clone was seen only once. V usage is TRBV27 and J usage is TRBJ2-1; TRBD2 matches 14 bases. Germline CDR1 is MNHEY and CDR2 is SMNVEV (reference sequence). The CDR3 extends over 17 amino acids. V shed 7 bases and J 5 bases; nucleotides not matched to a gene: 10. CDR3 protein: CASNLLGTSGGDNEQFF. The CDR3 DNA follows: TGTGCCAGCAATCTTCTAGGGACTAGCGGGGGAGACAATGAGCAGTTCTTC.

The count of this clone is one. This chain connects TRBV6-6 to TRBJ2-1; 7 bases are shared with TRBD1. Trimming took 5 bases from V and 8 from J; bases not matched to a gene: 3. Looked up from germline, CDR1 is MNHNY and CDR2 is SVGAGI (reference sequence). This CDR3 has 12 amino acids. For the CDR3, the DNA is TGTGCCAGCAGTAACAGGGGATATGAGCAGTTCTTC. Its protein product is CASSNRGYEQFF.

This rearrangement joins TRBV7-2 to TRBJ1-4, with D unresolved. Germline assignment: CDR1 SGHTA and CDR2 FQGNSA. This CDR3 has 14 residues. The V gene lost 3 bases and the J gene lost 3 bases, with 8 bases spanning the gap. The DNA of the CDR3 is TGTGCCAGCAGCTTTGGGCAGTCTAATGAAAAACTGTTTTTT. Translated: CASSFGQSNEKLFF. The whole variable domain, remainder taken from reference TRBV7-2 and TRBJ1-4, is GAGVSQSPSNKVTEKGKDVELRCDPISGHTALYWYRQSLGQGLEFLIYFQGNSAPDKSGLPSDRFSAERTGGSVSTLTIQRTQQEDSAVYLCASSFGQSNEKLFFGSGTQLSVL.

The chain combines TRBV19 with TRBJ2-3; D gene unclear. CDR3 length equals 15 residues. Per germline, CDR1 LNHDA and CDR2 SQIVND (reference sequence). Deletions cut 2 bases from V and 2 bases from J, with 11 bases between. CDR3 amino acids: CASSITERITDTQYF. The CDR3 DNA reads TGTGCCAGTAGTATAACGGAGAGGATCACAGATACGCAGTATTTT.

The chain joins TRBV12-5 to TRBJ2-5; 12 bases line up with TRBD2. Germline assignment: CDR1 LGHNT and CDR2 FRNRAP. J was trimmed by 7 bases and V by 0 bases; bases with no gene match: 18. CDR3 length equals 20 residues. CDR3 nucleotides: TGTGCTAGTGGTTTGGTACTGGGGGCTAGCGGGGGGGCCCTTGTCGGGACCCAGTACTTC. Protein: CASGLVLGASGGALVGTQYF. The whole variable domain, filled in from reference TRBV12-5 and TRBJ2-5, reads DARVTQTPRHKVTEMGQEVTMRCQPILGHNTVFWYRQTMMQGLELLAYFRNRAPLDDSGMPKDRFSAEMPDATLATLKIQPSEPRDSAVYFCASGLVLGASGGALVGTQYFGPGTRLLVL.

The chain combines TRBV6-1 with TRBJ2-5; the D gene is possibly TRBD1 (6 bases). V was clipped by 2 bases and J by 5 bases, with 12 bases between them. The CDR3 is 14 residues long. Germline lookup yields CDR1 MNHNS and CDR2 SASEGT. CDR3 sequence (DNA): TGTGCCAGCAGTGAATCGGTCACAGGGGAGACCCAGTACTTC. Translation gives CASSESVTGETQYF.

The chain recombines TRBV5-6 with TRBJ1-6; D is possibly TRBD1 (5 bases). V dropped 0 bases and J dropped 2 bases, with 12 bases sitting between them. From germline, CDR1 is SGHDT and CDR2 YYEEEE. CDR3 length: 17 residues. CDR3 in amino acids: CASSLAGGRAYNSPLHF. CDR3 coding DNA: TGTGCCAGCAGCTTGGCTGGGGGGAGGGCCTATAATTCACCCCTCCACTTT.

The chain combines TRBV6-1 with TRBJ2-2; D remains unclear. The CDR3 is 14 amino acids. V shed 4 bases and J shed 5 bases, with 11 bases lying between them. Per germline, CDR1 MNHNS and CDR2 SASEGT. The CDR3 bases are TGTGCCAGCAGTGCCCCCCGCGGAACCGGGGAGCTGTTTTTT. This codes for CASSAPRGTGELFF.

The chain recombines TRBV28 with TRBJ1-6; no clear D. From germline, CDR1 is MDHEN and CDR2 SYDVKM. Trimming shortened V by 3 bases and J by 6 bases, and 12 bases separated the two germline ends. The CDR3 is made up of 15 amino acids. The CDR3 spells CASSFLQVVNSPLHF. In nucleotides, the CDR3 is TGTGCCAGCAGTTTCCTCCAGGTTGTTAATTCACCCCTCCACTTT.